A single sample gave rise to the 3 T cell receptor beta chains below, sequenced in a study of T cell clonality in common variable immunodeficiency. Produced via immunoSEQ multiplex PCR; TCRdb's table is partial and in-frame only. This sample carries tens of thousands of clones, none of them present only once. Material for sequencing was peripheral blood mononuclear cells. The receptor source for this set is a person between 18 and 70 years old in good health.

In its sample, this clone was seen many times. The read ends 3 residues shy of where the CDR3 ends; the end is completed using the germline J gene. The rearrangement links TRBV9 to TRBJ2-1; maybe TRBD2 (5 bases). CDR1 is SGDLS and CDR2 is YYNGEE in the germline V gene. The V end lost 4 bases, the J end lost 2 bases, and 10 bases lay between the germline ends. The length of the CDR3 is 14 residues. The CDR3 loop is CASSPRGAYNEQFF. CDR3 DNA, as far as it was read: TGTGCCAGCAGCCCCCGGGGAGCCTACAATGAG.

The table lists this clone with many counts. The read terminates 3 residues before the CDR3 end, so the remaining end is supplied by the germline J gene. The sample contains more than one DNA sequence encoding this CDR3. J is TRBJ1-2 and V is TRBV6-1, with TRBD1 matching over 8 bases. V gave up 3 bases and J gave up 5 bases; unmatched junction bases: 5. Germline V gene sequence: CDR1 MNHNS, CDR2 SASEGT. The CDR3 loop spans 14 amino acids. CDR3 sequence: CASSDVDRVYGYTF. CDR3 DNA, as far as it was read: TGTGCCAGCAGTGACGTGGACAGGGTTTATGGC.

This clone was seen many times. With the read ending 3 residues before the CDR3 end, the germline J gene is used to fill in that end. This chain uses TRBV29-1 with TRBJ1-1; possible D gene TRBD1, 5 bases. Trimming took 3 bases from V and 1 from J, leaving 18 bases between them. This CDR3 is 16 amino acids long. Per the germline V gene, CDR1 is SQVTM and CDR2 is ANQGSEA. The CDR3 reads CSVEGRGVWGNTEAFF. CDR3 bases read: TGCAGCGTTGAGGGCAGAGGGGTCTGGGGGAACACTGAA. The whole variable domain, filled in from reference TRBV29-1 and TRBJ1-1, reads SAVISQKPSRDICQRGTSLTIQCQVDSQVTMMFWYRQQPGQSLTLIATANQGSEATYESGFVIDKFPISRPNLTFSTLTVSNMSPEDSSIYLCSVEGRGVWGNTEAFFGQGTRLTVV.